A single sample is the source of the 12 T cell receptor beta chains below, sequenced in a study of OX40 agonist ivuxolimab in advanced cancers. Clones were sequenced by immunoSEQ multiplex PCR, and TCRdb holds only the in-frame ones, with some missing. The sample lists 55,000 to 75,000 clones, more than 70% seen once, with roughly 8% in the top ten. This specimen consisted of CD4+ or CD8+ T cells sorted from blood, obtained in a trial of the OX40 agonist ivuxolimab. The receptor source for this set is an adult with an advanced solid tumor such as melanoma, head and neck, liver or kidney cancer.

This chain links TRBV7-2 with TRBJ2-7, with D unclear. The V and J ends lost 3 bases and 2 bases respectively, with 11 bases between them. The CDR3 is made up of 14 amino acids. From germline, CDR1 is SGHTA and CDR2 FQGNSA. The CDR3: CASSFNSGTYEQYF. CDR3 DNA sequence: TGTGCCAGCAGCTTTAACTCGGGTACCTACGAGCAGTACTTC. Complete variable domain (other parts from reference TRBV7-2 and TRBJ2-7): GAGVSQSPSNKVTEKGKDVELRCDPISGHTALYWYRQSLGQGLEFLIYFQGNSAPDKSGLPSDRFSAERTGGSVSTLTIQRTQQEDSAVYLCASSFNSGTYEQYFGPGTRLTVT.

This rearrangement joins TRBV5-5 to TRBJ1-1; D is ambiguous. The ends were cut back, 5 bases at V and 0 bases at J, with 17 bases in the middle. The germline V gene has CDR1 SGHKS and CDR2 YYEKEE (reference sequence). The CDR3 length is 16 residues. CDR3 nucleotides: TGTGCCAGCAGGTCCGGTCTGGGCCTCTTGAACACTGAAGCTTTCTTT. Amino acids: CASRSGLGLLNTEAFF. Using reference TRBV5-5 and TRBJ1-1 for the parts outside the CDR3, the full variable domain is DAGVTQSPTHLIKTRGQQVTLRCSPISGHKSVSWYQQVLGQGPQFIFQYYEKEERGRGNFPDRFSARQFPNYSSELNVNALLLGDSALYLCASRSGLGLLNTEAFFGQGTRLTVV.

The chain couples TRBV5-1 to TRBJ1-1; weak D call: TRBD1 (6 bases). This CDR3 has 14 amino acids. Per the germline V gene, CDR1 is SGHRS and CDR2 is YFSETQ. The V end was cut by 2 bases, the J end by 0 bases, with 8 bases between. CDR3 sequence (DNA): TGCGCCAGCAGCTTACAGGGAATGAACACTGAAGCTTTCTTT. Its translation is CASSLQGMNTEAFF.

V and J are TRBV5-1 and TRBJ2-7; TRBD2 matches 7 bases. From germline, CDR1 is SGHRS and CDR2 YFSETQ. The ends lost 5 bases at V and 8 bases at J; junction bases unmatched: 19. The CDR3 runs to 16 residues. The CDR3 sequence is CASRASGGSIKDKQYF. The CDR3 DNA follows: TGCGCCAGCAGGGCGAGCGGCGGGAGTATAAAGGACAAGCAGTACTTC.

This chain joins TRBV25-1 and TRBJ2-1; D remains ambiguous. CDR1 is MGHDK and CDR2 is SYGVNS in the germline V gene. The CDR3 loop spans 13 amino acids. Trimming took off 8 bases at V and 5 bases at J, with 13 bases between the two ends. The CDR3 region is CASARGRNNEQFF. CDR3 bases: TGTGCCAGCGCGCGCGGCCGGAACAATGAGCAGTTCTTC.

The chain carries TRBV5-5 and TRBJ2-7, with D perhaps assigned TRBD1 or TRBD2 (6 bases each). V dropped 5 bases and J dropped 4 bases, with 13 bases sitting between them. The CDR3 sequence is 13 residues long. Germline V gives CDR1 SGHKS, CDR2 YYEKEE (reference sequence). CDR3 nucleotide sequence: TGTGCCAGCAGTAAAGGGGGGCCTTACGAGCAGTACTTC. Protein product: CASSKGGPYEQYF.

This chain's CDR3 is CASSPVTGTDYNEQFF. CDR3 bases: TGTGCCAGCAGCCCGGTGACCGGGACAGACTACAATGAGCAGTTCTTC. This chain links TRBV9 with TRBJ2-1, with 7 bases fitting TRBD1. This CDR3 is 16 amino acids long. Germline values: CDR1 SGDLS, CDR2 YYNGEE. V trimming: 4 bases; J trimming: 3 bases; junction bases outside the gene matches: 10.

The chain carries TRBV29-1 and TRBJ1-1; no reliable D call. Germline CDR1 SQVTM, CDR2 ANQGSEA. Trimming removed 4 bases at V and 5 bases at J, with 14 bases between. This CDR3 is built from 13 residues. The CDR3 is CSVGRGSGTEAFF. The CDR3 DNA reads as TGCAGCGTTGGGAGAGGGAGTGGAACTGAAGCTTTCTTT.

This clone appeared once. V and J are TRBV9 and TRBJ1-1, with 10 bases fitting TRBD1. CDR3 length: 15 amino acids. Germline V CDR1 and CDR2: SGDLS, YYNGEE. Trimming removed 5 bases from V and 4 bases from J; junction bases left unmatched: 8. The CDR3 DNA reads TGTGCCAGCAGGTTGCCGGACAGGGGGGTCACTGAAGCTTTCTTT. Amino acid sequence: CASRLPDRGVTEAFF.

The chain employs TRBV7-8 and TRBJ2-6, with 8 bases matching TRBD1. In germline, CDR1 is SGHVS, CDR2 FQNEAQ. CDR3 length: 19 amino acids. The J segment lost 0 bases and the V segment lost 5 bases, leaving 12 bases of the junction unmatched. The CDR3 nucleotides read TGTGCCAGCAGCGCTCGATCCGGGACAGGTCTCTCTGGGGCCAACGTCCTGACTTTC. This gives the protein CASSARSGTGLSGANVLTF.

The V gene is TRBV4-2, the J gene TRBJ2-2; weak D call: TRBD1 (7 bases). The CDR3 has 15 amino acids. V was cut by 0 bases and J by 5 bases, with 10 bases left in between. Per the germline V gene, CDR1 is LGHNA and CDR2 is YNFKEQ. The CDR3 protein is CASSQEQGGTGELFF. The CDR3 coding sequence is TGTGCCAGCAGCCAAGAGCAGGGGGGAACCGGGGAGCTGTTTTTT.

This clone was observed a single time. The chain joins TRBV28 to TRBJ2-2; unclear D gene. Germline V gene sequence: CDR1 MDHEN, CDR2 SYDVKM. The CDR3 is made up of 14 amino acids. Trimming left V 1 base short and J 7 bases short, with 10 bases between. The CDR3 DNA is TGTGCCAGCAGTTTATCAAGGGATAACGGGGAGCTGTTTTTT. As protein: CASSLSRDNGELFF.